This T cell receptor (beta chain) was recorded in a study of glioma-infiltrating T cells after dendritic cell vaccination. Points from the study as a whole: The cohort had few patients with full blood and tumor sets.

Specified time point: after dendritic cell vaccination, including at tumor progression/relapse. V was cut by 0 bases and J by 7 bases, with 10 bases left in between. CDR3 length: 14 amino acids. From germline, CDR1 is LGHNA and CDR2 YSLEER. The immunoSEQ assay amplified TCRB CDR3 from up to about 2 ug DNA. Primers: 60 V beta forward and 13 J beta reverse. The assay was immunoSEQ multiplex PCR, and TCRdb's table has in-frame clones only and misses some. There are tens of thousands of clones in the sample; under 85% occur only once, and 6.8% lies in the top ten. A word on this clone: Its antigen remains unknown.

The sequences come from blood, collected after dendritic cell vaccination. The sequence was collected from a human donor with glioblastoma. V is TRBV4-3 and J is TRBJ1-5, with TRBD1 as a possible D gene (5 bases). CDR3 region: CASSQDREGQPQHF. CDR3 in DNA: TGCGCCAGCAGCCAAGACAGGGAGGGGCAGCCCCAGCATTTT.